These 11 T cell receptor beta chains originate from one sample sequenced in a study of CD8 T cells in ankylosing spondylitis. Via MiXCR, TCRdb re-called the 5' RACE reads, giving one row per CDR3 protein. The table has 200,000 to 300,000 distinct CDR3 sequences, 8% to 11% seen once; the top ten hold about 3%. The sequenced material came from blood, either unsorted or a sorted T cell fraction (not recorded which). These receptors originate from a male donor with ankylosing spondylitis or in good health (not recorded which).

This clonotype came up many times. This chain joins TRBV20-1 and TRBJ2-5; 10 positions agree with TRBD2. CDR3 size: 12 residues. The ends lost 8 bases at V and 2 bases at J; junction bases unmatched: 2. Germline CDR1 and CDR2: DFQATT and SNEGSKA (reference sequence). CDR3 residues: CSSGRGQETQYF. In DNA, the CDR3 is TGCAGTAGCGGGAGGGGACAAGAGACCCAGTACTTC.

Concerning this clonotype itself: A much larger clone lies a single base off, so this may be a read error. The chain carries TRBV12-3 or TRBV12-4 and TRBJ1-2, with D possibly TRBD1 on 5 matching bases. The CDR3 has 16 amino acids. CDR3 protein: CVSSLVGVSALYGYTF. Written as DNA, the CDR3 is TGTGTCAGCAGTTTGGTGGGGGTATCTGCTTTATATGGCTACACCTTC.

This clonotype was seen a few times. The rearrangement uses TRBV4-1 and TRBJ2-7; 10 bases fit TRBD2. The germline V gene encodes CDR1 MGHRA and CDR2 YSYEKL. The V and J ends lost 4 bases and 0 bases, in that order; junction bases with no gene match: 12. The CDR3 is 18 residues long. This CDR3 reads CASSPRSSGGPSSYEQYF. For the CDR3, the DNA is TGCGCCAGCAGCCCCCGAAGTAGCGGGGGGCCTAGCTCCTACGAGCAGTACTTC.

This clonotype was counted at least ten times. V gene TRBV4-1 combines with J gene TRBJ1-4, with a possible D match to TRBD1 (5 bases). The V end lost 0 bases, the J end lost 8 bases, and 10 bases lay between the germline ends. The CDR3 runs 14 residues. The V gene's germline CDR1 is MGHRA and CDR2 YSYEKL. The CDR3 sequence: CASSQDGRDEKLFF. The CDR3 bases are TGCGCCAGCAGCCAAGATGGCAGGGACGAAAAACTGTTTTTT.

The table lists this clonotype with a few counts. The chain is built from TRBV11-2 and TRBJ2-7; D unresolved. The V gene lost 5 bases and the J gene lost 0 bases, with 14 bases spanning the gap. This CDR3 spans 15 amino acids. Germline assignment: CDR1 SGHAT and CDR2 FQNNGV. CDR3 DNA: TGTGCCAGCAGCACTTTTCAGGACCTCTCCTACGAGCAGTACTTC. Protein sequence: CASSTFQDLSYEQYF.

Ten or more counts support this clonotype. This chain links TRBV7-2 with TRBJ2-7; perhaps TRBD2 as D (6 bases). This CDR3 spans 16 amino acids. Germline lookup yields CDR1 SGHTA and CDR2 FQGNSA. The V end was cut by 2 bases, the J end by 1 base, with 15 bases between. Written as DNA, the CDR3 is TGTGCCAGCAGCTTAAAGGTCGGACTACATTCCTACGAGCAGTACTTC. Translation: CASSLKVGLHSYEQYF.

This clonotype came up many times. This chain connects TRBV10-3 to TRBJ2-7; possible D gene TRBD1, 5 bases. This CDR3 region has 14 residues. V lost 4 bases, J lost 7 bases, and 17 bases lay in between. Germline CDR1 ENHRY, CDR2 SYGVKD. CDR3 in amino acids: CAISGNAGSEEQYF. The CDR3 bases are TGTGCCATCAGTGGGAATGCAGGGTCGGAGGAGCAGTACTTC.

The chain carries TRBV6-1 and TRBJ1-1, with D possibly TRBD1 on 5 matching bases. The germline V gene encodes CDR1 MNHNS and CDR2 SASEGT. The CDR3 is 13 residues long. Trimming pared 3 bases from V and 4 bases from J, leaving 9 bases between. CDR3 DNA sequence: TGTGCCAGCAGTGATCAGGGAGCCACTGAAGCTTTCTTT. Translation gives CASSDQGATEAFF.

This clonotype showed up many times. The chain combines TRBV12-3 or TRBV12-4 with TRBJ2-7; D possibly matches TRBD1 or TRBD2 (6 bases each). The V end was cut by 8 bases, the J end by 2 bases, with 16 bases between. CDR3 size: 14 residues. The CDR3, as DNA: TGTGCCAGCGTCAGGGGCTCGGGGGCCTACGAGCAGTACTTC. Translation: CASVRGSGAYEQYF.

In this sample, this clonotype turned up many times. V is TRBV20-1 and J is TRBJ2-6; D is unclear. This CDR3 region has 16 residues. Germline V CDR1 and CDR2: DFQATT, SNEGSKA (reference sequence). V was shortened by 6 bases and J by 0 bases, with 15 bases between the two germline ends. In DNA, the CDR3 is TGCAGTGCCGTCGGTATTCGAAGCTCTGGGGCCAACGTCCTGACTTTC. Translating gives CSAVGIRSSGANVLTF.

The chain employs TRBV20-1 and TRBJ2-4, with unresolved D. The CDR3 has 16 residues. Trimming stripped 1 base from V and 0 bases from J, with 13 bases between. CDR1 DFQATT and CDR2 SNEGSKA come from the germline V gene (reference sequence). For the CDR3, the DNA is TGCAGTGCTAGAGTGCCTGAGTCTCTAGCCAAAAACATTCAGTACTTC. It specifies CSARVPESLAKNIQYF.